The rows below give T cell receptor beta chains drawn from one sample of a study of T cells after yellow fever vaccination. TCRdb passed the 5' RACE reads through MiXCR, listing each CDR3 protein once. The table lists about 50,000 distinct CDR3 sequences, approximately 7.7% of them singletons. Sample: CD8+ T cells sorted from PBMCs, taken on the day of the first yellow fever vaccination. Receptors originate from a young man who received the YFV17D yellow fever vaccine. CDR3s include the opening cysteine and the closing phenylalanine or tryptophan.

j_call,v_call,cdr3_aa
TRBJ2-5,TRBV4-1,CASSQETSVQVPEETQYF
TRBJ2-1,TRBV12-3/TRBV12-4,CASSHDRATYNEQFF
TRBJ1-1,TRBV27,CASSLDRAYTEAFF
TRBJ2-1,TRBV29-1,CSVGGWDEQFF
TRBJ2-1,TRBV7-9,CASSYQPEDRDGEQFF
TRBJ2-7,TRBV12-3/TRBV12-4,CASSLLGGLGYEQYF
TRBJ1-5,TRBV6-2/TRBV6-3,CASSWFRGANQPQHF
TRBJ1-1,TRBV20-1,CSATGTANTEAFF
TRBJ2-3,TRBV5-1,CASRFATGGARDTQYF
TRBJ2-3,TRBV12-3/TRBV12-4,CASSEGVRGRGDTQYF
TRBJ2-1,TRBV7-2,CACTSGQNEQFF
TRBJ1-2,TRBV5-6,CASTFEVRNYGYTF
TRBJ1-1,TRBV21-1,CASSNGGADTEAFF
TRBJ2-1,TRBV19,CASSIDRDRTLLSYNEQFF
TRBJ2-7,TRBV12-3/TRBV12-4,CARSIWTPYEQYF
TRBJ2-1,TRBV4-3,CASSQLPSGGRYNEQFF
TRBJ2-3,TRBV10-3,CAITSSSTDTQYF
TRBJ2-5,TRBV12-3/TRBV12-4,CASSPTSRETQYF
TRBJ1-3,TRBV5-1,CASSSHLAISGNTIYF
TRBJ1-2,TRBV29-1,CSVGDDGGLYGYTF
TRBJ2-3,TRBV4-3,CASSQWTGADTQYF
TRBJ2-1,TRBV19,CASALSGTQYNEQFF
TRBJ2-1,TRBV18,CASSPLVDRDSQFF
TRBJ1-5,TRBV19,CASRSYSHQPQHF
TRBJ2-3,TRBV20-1,CSAEGGGPDTQYF
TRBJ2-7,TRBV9,CASSSTGFSYEQYF
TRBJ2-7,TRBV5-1,CASSVTGAYEQYF
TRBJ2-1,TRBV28,CASSPRTSGSYNEQFF
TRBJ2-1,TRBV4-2,CASSQGRELSSYNEQFF
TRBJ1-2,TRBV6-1,CASSEYRDRGYGYTF
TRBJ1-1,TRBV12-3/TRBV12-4,CASSPRQGRDTEAFF
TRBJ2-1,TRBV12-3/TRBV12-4,CASSLGQGPYSYNEQFF
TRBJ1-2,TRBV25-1,CASSESIQGDYYGYTF
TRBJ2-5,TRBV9,CASSVVGFEAQETQYF
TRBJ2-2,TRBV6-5,CASSWGPNLDSLGGELFF